The clone carrying this T cell receptor beta chain has more than one count but fewer than ten. The data belong to a study of T-cell reconstitution after alpha-beta-depleted transplantation in children. It was with unique molecular identifiers that the TCRbeta library was prepared. TCRdb re-called the PCR reads with MiXCR, one entry per CDR3 protein. Among hundreds of thousands of distinct CDR3 sequences listed, approximately 12% were seen once. This sample comprised PBMCs from the stem cell graft donor, obtained from the stem cell graft. This TCR was recovered from a human donor who donated a stem cell graft to a child with acute lymphoblastic leukemia.

The CDR3 DNA follows: TGTGCCAGCAGGAGGGGGACGTTTGGCTATGGCTACACCTTC. It yields the protein CASRRGTFGYGYTF. The gene calls are TRBV6-1 and TRBJ1-2; TRBD1 might be the D (6 bases). CDR1 and CDR2 from the germline V gene are MNHNS and SASEGT. Trimming shortened V by 6 bases and J by 4 bases, and 15 bases separated the two germline ends. This CDR3 contains 14 residues.